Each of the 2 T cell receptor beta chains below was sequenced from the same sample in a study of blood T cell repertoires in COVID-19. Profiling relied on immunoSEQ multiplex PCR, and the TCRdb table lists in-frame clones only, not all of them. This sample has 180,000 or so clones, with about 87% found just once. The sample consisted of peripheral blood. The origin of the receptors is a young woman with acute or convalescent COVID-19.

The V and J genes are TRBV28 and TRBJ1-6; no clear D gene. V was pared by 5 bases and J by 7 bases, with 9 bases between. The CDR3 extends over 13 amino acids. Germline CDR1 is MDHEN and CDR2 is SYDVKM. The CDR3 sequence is CASSTVLNSPLHF. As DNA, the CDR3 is TGTGCCAGCAGTACTGTATTAAATTCACCCCTCCACTTT.

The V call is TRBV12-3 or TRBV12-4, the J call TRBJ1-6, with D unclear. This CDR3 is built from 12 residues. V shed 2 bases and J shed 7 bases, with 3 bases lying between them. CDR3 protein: CASSLLNSPLHF. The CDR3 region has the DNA TGTGCCAGCAGTTTACTCAATTCACCCCTCCACTTT.